This TCR beta chain was sequenced for a study of T-cell reconstitution after alpha-beta-depleted transplantation in children. Unique molecular identifiers were used to barcode this TCRbeta library. TCRdb reprocessed the PCR reads with MiXCR, giving one entry per CDR3 protein. The sample holds hundreds of thousands of distinct CDR3 sequences, about 16% seen once. CDR3 length: 14 amino acids. Trimming took 6 bases from V and 6 from J; bases not matched to a gene: 6. This chain uses TRBV12-3 or TRBV12-4 with TRBJ2-7; 12 positions match TRBD2. Sequenced material: PBMCs, mostly from graft donor cells, taken 360 days after TCRalphabeta/CD19-depleted stem cell transplant. The sequence derives from a male patient between 10 and 17 years old who had a stem cell transplant for acute lymphoblastic leukemia, so the T cells may come from the graft donor. In DNA, the CDR3 is TGTGCCAGCAGGAAGACTAGCGGGAGTGGCGAGCAGTACTTC. Translated, it gives CASRKTSGSGEQYF.